This is a list of T cell receptor beta chains from one sample in a study of vaccination effects on CD4 cells after COVID-19. Sequencing was performed with immunoSEQ multiplex PCR; in TCRdb, only in-frame clones are kept and a portion is missing. The repertoire includes 35,000 to 50,000 clones, more than 60% of them detected once, and about 25% sits in the top ten. No antigen has been assigned to these receptors. This sample comprised CD4+ T cells from PBMCs cultured with HCoV-OC43 spike peptides, obtained before COVID-19 vaccination. The source of these receptors is a human donor who received a COVID-19 vaccine. Each CDR3 is given with its conserved first and last residue. The order of the fields is CDR3 protein, CDR3 DNA, J gene, D gene, V gene, CDR3 length, clone size. D genes are given only for firm matches. Clone size appears in some rows only: once, few, many, or a class for an expanded clone.

CDR3: CASRQTANYGYTF
DNA: TGTGCCAGCAGGCAGACAGCTAACTATGGCTACACCTTC
J: TRBJ1-2
D: .
V: TRBV6-5
length: 13
size: few

CDR3: CASSVQGTGELFF
DNA: TGCGCCAGCAGCGTTCAAGGCACCGGGGAGCTGTTTTTT
J: TRBJ2-2
D: .
V: TRBV5-1
length: 13
size: .

CDR3: CASSPGQRAGELFF
DNA: TGTGCCAGCAGCCCCGGTCAGAGGGCCGGGGAGCTGTTTTTT
J: TRBJ2-2
D: .
V: TRBV5-8
length: 14
size: once

CDR3: CASSVNSGGLEQFF
DNA: TGTGCCAGCAGCGTAAATTCTGGGGGTCTTGAGCAGTTCTTC
J: TRBJ2-1
D: .
V: TRBV9
length: 14
size: .

CDR3: CATSRDSGGQETQYF
DNA: TGTGCCACCAGCAGAGATAGTGGGGGCCAAGAGACCCAGTACTTC
J: TRBJ2-5
D: .
V: TRBV15
length: 15
size: .

CDR3: CASSQGLAGTYEQYF
DNA: TGCGCCAGCAGCCAAGGACTAGCGGGGACCTACGAGCAGTACTTC
J: TRBJ2-7
D: TRBD2
V: TRBV4-1
length: 15
size: .

CDR3: CASSRGYQETQYF
DNA: TGTGCCAGCAGTAGGGGGTACCAAGAGACCCAGTACTTC
J: TRBJ2-5
D: .
V: TRBV12-3/TRBV12-4
length: 13
size: .

CDR3: CASSSGQGNTGELFF
DNA: TGCGCCAGCAGTTCGGGACAGGGAAACACCGGGGAGCTGTTTTTT
J: TRBJ2-2
D: TRBD1
V: TRBV5-1
length: 15
size: few

CDR3: CASSGGDRGNYGYTF
DNA: TGTGCCAGCAGCGGGGGCGACAGGGGTAACTATGGCTACACCTTC
J: TRBJ1-2
D: TRBD1
V: TRBV9
length: 15
size: .

CDR3: CASSAGPTGELFF
DNA: TGCGCCAGCAGCGCGGGGCCCACCGGGGAGCTGTTTTTT
J: TRBJ2-2
D: .
V: TRBV5-1
length: 13
size: .

CDR3: CASSSEAYEKLFF
DNA: TGTGCCAGCAGCTCGGAGGCGTATGAAAAACTGTTTTTT
J: TRBJ1-4
D: .
V: TRBV5-4
length: 13
size: .

CDR3: CASSSGTGFSNEQFF
DNA: TGTGCCAGTAGTTCCGGGACAGGGTTTTCTAATGAGCAGTTCTTC
J: TRBJ2-1
D: TRBD1
V: TRBV19
length: 15
size: .

CDR3: CASSVGGAGYYEQYF
DNA: TGCGCCAGCAGCGTGGGGGGGGCAGGATACTACGAGCAGTACTTC
J: TRBJ2-7
D: .
V: TRBV5-1
length: 15
size: .

CDR3: CASSPAPTQETQYF
DNA: TGTGCCAGCAGCCCGGCGCCTACTCAAGAGACCCAGTACTTC
J: TRBJ2-5
D: .
V: TRBV3-1/TRBV3-2
length: 14
size: .

CDR3: CASSLGTGMGTQYF
DNA: TGTGCCAGCAGCTTAGGAACAGGGATGGGGACCCAGTACTTC
J: TRBJ2-5
D: .
V: TRBV7-2
length: 14
size: .

CDR3: CASSHWGGEAFF
DNA: TGCGCCAGCAGCCATTGGGGGGGGGAAGCTTTCTTT
J: TRBJ1-1
D: .
V: TRBV5-1
length: 12
size: .

CDR3: CAWLAGRRSSTDTQYF
DNA: TGTGCCTGGCTAGCGGGAAGACGATCTAGCACAGATACGCAGTATTTT
J: TRBJ2-3
D: TRBD2
V: TRBV30
length: 16
size: .

CDR3: CASSYGGNTEAFF
DNA: TGTGCCAGCAGTTACGGGGGAAACACTGAAGCTTTCTTT
J: TRBJ1-1
D: .
V: TRBV6-6
length: 13
size: few

CDR3: CASNRDSSTDTQYF
DNA: TGTGCCAGCAACCGGGACAGTAGCACAGATACGCAGTATTTT
J: TRBJ2-3
D: TRBD1
V: TRBV25-1
length: 14
size: .

CDR3: CAIRPGPDNGGYTF
DNA: TGTGCCATCAGGCCCGGACCCGATAATGGTGGCTACACCTTC
J: TRBJ1-2
D: .
V: TRBV10-3
length: 14
size: .

CDR3: CASSQSPLPAGYF
DNA: TGCGCCAGCAGCCAGTCCCCACTGCCCGCAGGGTATTTT
J: TRBJ2-3
D: .
V: TRBV5-1
length: 13
size: .

CDR3: CASSQEASESYEQYF
DNA: TGTGCCAGCAGCCAAGAGGCTAGCGAATCCTACGAGCAGTACTTC
J: TRBJ2-7
D: .
V: TRBV4-2
length: 15
size: .

CDR3: CASSLTRLGNTEAFF
DNA: TGTGCCAGCAGCTTAACGAGGCTGGGGAACACTGAAGCTTTCTTT
J: TRBJ1-1
D: .
V: TRBV7-3
length: 15
size: .

CDR3: CASSVRGGDIQYF
DNA: TGTGCCAGCAGCGTTCGAGGGGGGGACATTCAGTACTTC
J: TRBJ2-4
D: .
V: TRBV5-5
length: 13
size: .

CDR3: CASSLEVGQVYEQYF
DNA: TGTGCCAGCAGCTTAGAGGTGGGCCAGGTCTACGAGCAGTACTTC
J: TRBJ2-7
D: .
V: TRBV7-8
length: 15
size: .

CDR3: CATSPGTGANGYTF
DNA: TGTGCCACCAGTCCCGGGACAGGGGCGAATGGCTACACCTTC
J: TRBJ1-2
D: TRBD1
V: TRBV15
length: 14
size: few

CDR3: CASSLLAGVDTQYF
DNA: TGTGCCAGCAGCTTACTAGCGGGAGTAGATACGCAGTATTTT
J: TRBJ2-3
D: TRBD2
V: TRBV11-1
length: 14
size: few

CDR3: CASSKEPGGYPPRVNQYF
DNA: TGTGCCAGCAGCAAAGAGCCAGGGGGCTACCCCCCAAGAGTGAACCAGTACTTC
J: TRBJ2-5
D: .
V: TRBV21-1
length: 18
size: .

CDR3: CASSSDSSNQPQHF
DNA: TGCGCCAGCAGCTCAGATAGTAGCAATCAGCCCCAGCATTTT
J: TRBJ1-5
D: .
V: TRBV5-1
length: 14
size: .